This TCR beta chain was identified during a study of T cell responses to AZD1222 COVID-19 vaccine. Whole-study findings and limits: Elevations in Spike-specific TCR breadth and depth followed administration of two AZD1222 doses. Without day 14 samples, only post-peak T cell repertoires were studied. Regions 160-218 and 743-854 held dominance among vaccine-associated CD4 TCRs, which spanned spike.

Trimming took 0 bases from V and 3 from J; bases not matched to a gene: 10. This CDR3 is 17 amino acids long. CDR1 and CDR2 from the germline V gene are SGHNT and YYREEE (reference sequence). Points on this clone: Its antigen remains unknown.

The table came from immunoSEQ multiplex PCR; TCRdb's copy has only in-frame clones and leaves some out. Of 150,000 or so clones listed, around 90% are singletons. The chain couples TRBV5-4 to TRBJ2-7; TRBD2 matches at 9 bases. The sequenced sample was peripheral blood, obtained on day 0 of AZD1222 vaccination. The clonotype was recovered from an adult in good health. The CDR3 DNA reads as TGTGCCAGCAGCTTGGCACCGACTGGCGGGAGGGTCTACGAGCAGTACTTC. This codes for CASSLAPTGGRVYEQYF.